These 15 T cell receptor beta chains share one sample of origin, sequenced in a study of blood T cells in healthy people across ages (dated by TCRdb to the mid-2010s). The library came from 5' RACE. Sequencing relied on an Illumina HiSeq 2500. The second PCR ran for roughly 6 to 11 cycles and used a J-beta primer mix along with a sample-barcoded 5' primer. Using fastp at Q25 and MiXCR, TCRdb reprocessed the public reads and kept productive beta chains. Rows matching on CDR3 protein sequence are summarized as one entry with the most common DNA and genes. This sample gives about 510,000 distinct CDR3 sequences in total; around 27% of them show up just once. Approximately 3.6% of the sample is taken by the ten largest. Separately, the same data were catalogued under a study of T cells of mothers and their children.

The specimen sequenced was blood. Receptors originate from a boy aged 2 to 9 in good health.

The V call is TRBV2, the J call TRBJ2-7, with 14 nucleotides matching TRBD2. Germline V gives CDR1 SNHLY, CDR2 FYNNEI. This CDR3 comprises 17 residues. J lost 1 base, V lost 6 bases, and 8 bases had no gene match. CDR3 in DNA: TGTGCCAGCAGAACGGGACTAGCGGGAGACTCTTCCTACGAGCAGTACTTC. Translating gives CASRTGLAGDSSYEQYF.

V is TRBV29-1 and J is TRBJ1-4, with 7 bases matching TRBD1. CDR1 and CDR2 from the germline V gene are SQVTM and ANQGSEA. The trim removed 3 bases at V and 8 bases at J, leaving 15 bases unmatched. This CDR3 has 16 amino acids. This CDR3 reads CSVDRGEGALGEKLFF. The CDR3 nucleotides read TGCAGCGTTGATCGAGGGGAGGGGGCCTTAGGGGAAAAACTGTTTTTT.

Turning to this clonotype: This may arise from a read error, as a much more abundant clone is one base away. The V gene is TRBV28, the J gene TRBJ2-5; D is undetermined. Germline V gene sequence: CDR1 MDHEN, CDR2 SYDVKM. This CDR3 has 13 amino acids. In DNA form, the CDR3 reads TGTGCCAGCAACACCCCTGCTGTCGACGAGCAGCACTTC. It yields the protein CASNTPAVDEQHF.

The gene calls are TRBV30 and TRBJ2-1; 11 bases are shared with TRBD2. The germline V gene encodes CDR1 GTSNPN and CDR2 SVGIG (reference sequence). With 0 bases clipped from V and 8 bases from J, the junction kept 15 bases outside the gene matches. This CDR3 has 18 residues. The CDR3 spells CAWSVPTSGTMGGDEQFF. In nucleotides, the CDR3 is TGTGCCTGGAGTGTACCGACTAGCGGGACGATGGGGGGCGATGAGCAGTTCTTC.

This clonotype has only a few counts. The V call is TRBV25-1, the J call TRBJ2-2, with 8 bases fitting TRBD1. This CDR3 comprises 15 residues. Germline loops: CDR1 MGHDK, CDR2 SYGVNS. V shed 6 bases, J shed 7 bases, and the junction held 10 bases outside the gene matches. The CDR3 DNA is TGTGCCAGCAGACTCGACAGGGGCGATGTCGGGGAGCTGTTTTTT. This encodes CASRLDRGDVGELFF. The full variable domain, with the rest looked up from reference TRBV25-1 and TRBJ2-2, is EADIYQTPRYLVIGTGKKITLECSQTMGHDKMYWYQQDPGMELHLIHYSYGVNSTEKGDLSSESTVSRIRTEHFPLTLESARPSHTSQYLCASRLDRGDVGELFFGEGSRLTVL.

The genes are TRBV7-2 and TRBJ2-5; D might be TRBD2 (5 bases). Near its end, the DNA agrees better with TRBJ2-7, so the J call may be wrong. CDR1 SGHTA and CDR2 FQGNSA come from the germline V gene. There are 16 residues in the CDR3. The CDR3: CASRPGIGRKPYEQYF. CDR3 in DNA: TGTGCCAGCAGGCCCGGGATCGGCAGAAAGCCCTACGAGCAGTACTTC.

This clonotype showed up just a few times. The rearrangement joins TRBV2 to TRBJ1-1; D is undetermined. This CDR3 spans 11 amino acids. Germline CDR1 SNHLY, CDR2 FYNNEI. V lost 8 bases, J lost 3 bases, and 7 bases lay in between. CDR3 DNA: TGTGCCAGCCTCCAGGACACTGAAGCTTTCTTT. Encoded protein: CASLQDTEAFF.

This chain connects TRBV7-2 to TRBJ1-2; 8 bases map to TRBD1. After removal of 4 bases from V and 8 bases from J, the junction contained 6 bases not matched to a gene. In germline, CDR1 is SGHTA, CDR2 FQGNSA. The CDR3 is 13 residues long. In DNA form, the CDR3 reads TGTGCCAGCAGCTACCGGACAGGGCAAGGCTACACCTTC. It yields the protein CASSYRTGQGYTF. Supplemented by reference TRBV7-2 and TRBJ1-2, the full variable domain reads GAGVSQSPSNKVTEKGKDVELRCDPISGHTALYWYRQSLGQGLEFLIYFQGNSAPDKSGLPSDRFSAERTGGSVSTLTIQRTQQEDSAVYLCASSYRTGQGYTFGSGTRLTVV.

The chain uses TRBV3-1 and TRBJ2-3, with 11 bases aligning to TRBD2. With V trimmed by 0 bases and J by 4 bases, 3 bases remained unmatched. The CDR3 sequence is 16 residues long. Germline V gene sequence: CDR1 LGHDT, CDR2 YNNKEL (reference sequence). The CDR3 protein is CASSQDISGRADTQYF. CDR3 sequence (DNA): TGTGCCAGCAGCCAAGACATTAGCGGGAGGGCAGATACGCAGTATTTT.

This chain connects TRBV25-1 to TRBJ2-7; 16 bases align to TRBD2. Per the germline V gene, CDR1 is MGHDK and CDR2 is SYGVNS. Germline trimming cut 5 bases from V and 0 bases from J; bases unmatched to any gene: 10. The CDR3 runs to 19 residues. DNA for the CDR3: TGTGCCAGCAGTTCTCCGGGACTAGCGGGAGGGCCCAGCTCCTACGAGCAGTACTTC. Translated, it gives CASSSPGLAGGPSSYEQYF.

The chain links TRBV5-5 to TRBJ2-1; 9 nucleotides align to TRBD2. V dropped 0 bases and J dropped 0; count of bases not matched to a gene: 7. The CDR3 extends over 18 amino acids. In germline, CDR1 is SGHKS, CDR2 YYEKEE (reference sequence). The CDR3 DNA follows: TGTGCCAGCAGCTTGGGGCTAGCGGGAACCCTCTCCTACAATGAGCAGTTCTTC. Its translation is CASSLGLAGTLSYNEQFF.

The chain combines TRBV7-2 with TRBJ2-4, with D possibly matching TRBD2 (5 bases). Germline V gene sequence: CDR1 SGHTA, CDR2 FQGNSA. The germline V and J ends were trimmed by 6 bases and 4 bases, with 13 bases remaining between them. The CDR3 sequence is 14 residues long. The CDR3 loop is CASRRGFAKNIQYF. The CDR3 DNA reads TGTGCCAGCAGACGAGGGTTTGCAAAAAACATTCAGTACTTC.

This clonotype was detected ten times or more. The chain joins TRBV20-1 to TRBJ1-1, with unresolved D. The CDR3 spans 12 residues. Trimming removed 7 bases at V and 1 base at J, with 10 bases between. CDR1 is DFQATT, CDR2 SNEGSKA, per germline (reference sequence). The CDR3 here is CSVTPKNTEAFF. In nucleotides, the CDR3 is TGCAGTGTAACCCCTAAGAACACTGAAGCTTTCTTT.

The V gene is TRBV2, the J gene TRBJ1-4; D gene ambiguous. This CDR3 has 14 residues. CDR1 is SNHLY and CDR2 is FYNNEI in the germline V gene. V lost 7 bases and J lost 8, with 17 bases in between. As DNA, the CDR3 is TGTGCCAGCACTTTGGGGAGTGCAGAGGAAAAACTGTTTTTT. The encoded protein is CASTLGSAEEKLFF.

In this sample, this clonotype turned up a few times. The V call is TRBV6-6, the J call TRBJ1-4, with D possibly matching TRBD1 (5 bases). Germline V lookup: CDR1 MNHNY, CDR2 SVGAGI (reference sequence). V lost 8 bases and J 6 bases, leaving 16 bases between the germline ends. The CDR3 contains 14 residues. Here the CDR3 reads CASGSRDLDEKLFF. The CDR3, as DNA: TGTGCCAGCGGCTCTCGGGACTTGGATGAAAAACTGTTTTTT.